This T cell receptor beta chain was captured in a study of T cell responses to AZD1222 COVID-19 vaccine. This clone was recorded once. CDR1 is MDHEN, CDR2 SYDVKM, per germline. The CDR3 totals 15 residues. Trimming stripped 5 bases from V and 6 bases from J, with 19 bases between. TCRdb keeps only in-frame clones here, not all; method: immunoSEQ multiplex PCR. The table has roughly 140,000 clones, 88% seen once. The receptor comes from an adult in good health. The chain is built from TRBV28 and TRBJ2-5; D could derive from TRBD1 or TRBD2 (5 bases each). The sample in question was peripheral blood, obtained on day 0 of MenACWY control vaccination. In nucleotides, the CDR3 is TGTGCCAGCAGTCGACCCGGGACCTCGGGGAAGACCCAGTACTTC. The encoded protein is CASSRPGTSGKTQYF. Full variable domain (remainder filled in from reference TRBV28 and TRBJ2-5): DVKVTQSSRYLVKRTGEKVFLECVQDMDHENMFWYRQDPGLGLRLIYFSYDVKMKEKGDIPEGYSVSREKKERFSLILESASTNQTSMYLCASSRPGTSGKTQYFGPGTRLLVL.